The source of this TCR beta chain is a study of blood T cell repertoires in COVID-19. About the study: COVID-19 samples, acute and convalescent, were from the United States, Italy and Spain. In each case, the material was cDNA or gDNA derived from T cells, B-cell-depleted T cells, or PBMCs.

In the original processing: Amplification of reference gene primers provided the estimated nucleated cell counts. Clones were read by immunoSEQ multiplex PCR, and TCRdb kept only the in-frame ones, dropping some. Clone size and V and J calls were adopted from that table, with D and trimming inferred from the DNA. The table records 150,000 to 200,000 clones, 75% to 90% of them present only once. Germline lookup yields CDR1 SGDLS and CDR2 YYNGEE. The V and J ends lost 2 bases and 1 base respectively, with 10 bases between them. The CDR3 loop spans 14 amino acids. Material: peripheral blood. The sequence was obtained from a man in his sixties with acute or convalescent COVID-19. This chain links TRBV9 with TRBJ2-7, with D possibly being TRBD2 (6 bases). The CDR3 here is CASSVSGLSYEQYF. The CDR3 DNA is TGTGCCAGCAGCGTTAGCGGTTTGTCCTACGAGCAGTACTTC.